The TCR beta chain described here comes from a study of shared clonotypes between healthy human individuals. The V and J ends lost 4 bases and 0 bases respectively, with 19 bases between them. The CDR3 extends over 17 amino acids. Germline values: CDR1 MNHNS, CDR2 SASEGT. The data were produced by immunoSEQ multiplex PCR, yet TCRdb's version contains in-frame clones alone and is incomplete. The sample has 550,000 to 700,000 clones, about 80% seen once. Sample: memory CD4+ T cells sorted from blood. Regarding subset: CD45RA-negative fraction. V usage is TRBV6-1 and J usage is TRBJ2-7, with D perhaps assigned TRBD1 or TRBD2 (5 bases each). The clonotype originates from a woman younger than 45 in good health. The CDR3: CASSVGAGTLVSYEQYF. CDR3 in DNA: TGTGCCAGCAGTGTCGGAGCCGGGACCTTAGTCTCCTACGAGCAGTACTTC.